This T cell receptor (beta chain) was sequenced in a study of T cell responses to AZD1222 COVID-19 vaccine. The study's findings and limits: Scientists sampled the repertoires only once the peak T cell response had passed.

This clone has only a few counts. Its antigen is undetermined. The repertoire was sequenced with immunoSEQ multiplex PCR; TCRdb's copy has only in-frame clones and lacks some. Of about 120,000 clones listed, roughly 89% were seen once; the top ten hold 10% to 15%. This material consisted of peripheral blood, taken on day 0 of AZD1222 vaccination. This sequence originates from an adult in good health.

The CDR3 nucleotides are TGTGCCAGCAGTGAAGCGACAGGGACTCGAGAAAAACTGTTTTTT. Encoded protein: CASSEATGTREKLFF. This chain joins TRBV6-1 and TRBJ1-4; 7 nucleotides agree with TRBD1. Germline V CDR1 and CDR2: MNHNS, SASEGT. V was pared by 0 bases and J by 8 bases, with 6 bases of the junction left unmatched. CDR3 size: 15 residues.